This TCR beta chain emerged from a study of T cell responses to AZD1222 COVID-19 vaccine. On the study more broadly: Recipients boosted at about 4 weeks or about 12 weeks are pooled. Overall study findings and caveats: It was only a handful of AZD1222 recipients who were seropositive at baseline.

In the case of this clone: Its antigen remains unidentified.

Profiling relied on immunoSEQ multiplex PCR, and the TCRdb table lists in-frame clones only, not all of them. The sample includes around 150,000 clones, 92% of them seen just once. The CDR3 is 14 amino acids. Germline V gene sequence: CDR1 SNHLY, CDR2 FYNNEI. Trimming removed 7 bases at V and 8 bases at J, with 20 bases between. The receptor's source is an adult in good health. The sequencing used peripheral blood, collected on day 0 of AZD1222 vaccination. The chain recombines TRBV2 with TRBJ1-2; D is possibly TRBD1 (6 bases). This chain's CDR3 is CASMYQGSKGGYTF. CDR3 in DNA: TGTGCCAGCATGTACCAGGGGTCTAAAGGGGGCTACACCTTC. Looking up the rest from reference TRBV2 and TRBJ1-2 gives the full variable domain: EPEVTQTPSHQVTQMGQEVILRCVPISNHLYFYWYRQILGQKVEFLVSFYNNEISEKSEIFDDQFSVERPDGSNFTLKIRSTKLEDSAMYFCASMYQGSKGGYTFGSGTRLTVV.